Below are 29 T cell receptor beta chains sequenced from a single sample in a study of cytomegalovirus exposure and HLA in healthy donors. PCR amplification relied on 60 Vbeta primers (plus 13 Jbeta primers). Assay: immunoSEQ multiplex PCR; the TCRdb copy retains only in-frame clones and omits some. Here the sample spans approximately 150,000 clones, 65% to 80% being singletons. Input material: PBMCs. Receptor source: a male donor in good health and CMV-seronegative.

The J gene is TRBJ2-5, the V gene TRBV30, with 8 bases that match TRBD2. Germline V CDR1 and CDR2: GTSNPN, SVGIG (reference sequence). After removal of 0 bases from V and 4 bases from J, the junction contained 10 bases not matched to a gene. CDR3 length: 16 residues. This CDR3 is CAWSVGAGEGRETQYF. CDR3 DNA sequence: TGTGCCTGGAGTGTTGGAGCGGGAGAAGGGAGAGAGACCCAGTACTTC.

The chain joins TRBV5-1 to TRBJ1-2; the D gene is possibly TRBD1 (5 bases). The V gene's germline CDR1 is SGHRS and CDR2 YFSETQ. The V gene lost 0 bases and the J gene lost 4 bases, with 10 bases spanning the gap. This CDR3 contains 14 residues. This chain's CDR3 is CASSLAGEAYGYTF. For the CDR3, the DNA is TGCGCCAGCAGCTTGGCGGGGGAGGCCTATGGCTACACCTTC.

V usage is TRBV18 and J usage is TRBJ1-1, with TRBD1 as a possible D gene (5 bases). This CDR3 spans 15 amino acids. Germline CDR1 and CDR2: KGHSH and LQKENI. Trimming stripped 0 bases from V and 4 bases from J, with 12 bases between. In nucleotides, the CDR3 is TGTGCCAGCTCACCACCAGGGGTACGGATCACTGAAGCTTTCTTT. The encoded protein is CASSPPGVRITEAFF.

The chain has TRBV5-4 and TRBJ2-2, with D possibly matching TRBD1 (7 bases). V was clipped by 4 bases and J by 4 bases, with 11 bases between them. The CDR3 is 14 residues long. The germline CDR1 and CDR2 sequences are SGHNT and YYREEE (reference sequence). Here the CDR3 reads CASSLQGGTGELFF. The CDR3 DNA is TGTGCCAGCAGCCTCCAGGGGGGCACCGGGGAGCTGTTTTTT. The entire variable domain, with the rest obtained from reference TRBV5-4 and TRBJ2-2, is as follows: ETGVTQSPTHLIKTRGQQVTLRCSSQSGHNTVSWYQQALGQGPQFIFQYYREEENGRGNFPPRFSGLQFPNYSSELNVNALELDDSALYLCASSLQGGTGELFFGEGSRLTVL.

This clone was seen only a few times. The CDR3 sequence: CAWSRSVNTEAFF. DNA for the CDR3: TGTGCCTGGAGCAGGTCGGTGAACACTGAAGCTTTCTTT. The chain joins TRBV30 to TRBJ1-1, with D uncertain. The V gene lost 3 bases and the J gene lost 0 bases, with 8 bases spanning the gap. This CDR3 has 13 residues. CDR1 and CDR2 from the germline V gene are GTSNPN and SVGIG (reference sequence). The full variable domain, completed using reference TRBV30 and TRBJ1-1, is SQTIHQWPATLVQPVGSPLSLECTVEGTSNPNLYWYRQAAGRGLQLLFYSVGIGQISSEVPQNLSASRPQDRQFILSSKKLLLSDSGFYLCAWSRSVNTEAFFGQGTRLTVV.

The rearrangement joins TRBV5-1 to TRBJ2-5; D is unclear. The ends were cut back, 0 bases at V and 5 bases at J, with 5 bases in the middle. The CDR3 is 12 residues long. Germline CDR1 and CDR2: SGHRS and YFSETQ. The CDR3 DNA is TGCGCCAGCAGCTTGGATCGGGAGACCCAGTACTTC. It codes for CASSLDRETQYF. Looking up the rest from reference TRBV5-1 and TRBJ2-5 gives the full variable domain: KAGVTQTPRYLIKTRGQQVTLSCSPISGHRSVSWYQQTPGQGLQFLFEYFSETQRNKGNFPGRFSGRQFSNSRSEMNVSTLELGDSALYLCASSLDRETQYFGPGTRLLVL.

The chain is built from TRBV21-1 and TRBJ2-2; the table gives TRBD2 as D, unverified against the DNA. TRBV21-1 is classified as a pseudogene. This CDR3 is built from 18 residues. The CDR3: CASTRGELAGVRTGELFF. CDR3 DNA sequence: TGTGCCAGCACCAGGGGTGAACTAGCGGGGGTTAGGACCGGGGAGCTGTTTTTT.

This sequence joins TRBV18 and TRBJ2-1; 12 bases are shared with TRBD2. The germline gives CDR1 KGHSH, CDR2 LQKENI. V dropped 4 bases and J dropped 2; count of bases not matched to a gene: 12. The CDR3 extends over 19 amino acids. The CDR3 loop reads CASSQLATSGSSTYNEQFF. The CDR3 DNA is TGTGCCAGCTCACAACTAGCGACTAGCGGGAGCAGTACCTACAATGAGCAGTTCTTC.

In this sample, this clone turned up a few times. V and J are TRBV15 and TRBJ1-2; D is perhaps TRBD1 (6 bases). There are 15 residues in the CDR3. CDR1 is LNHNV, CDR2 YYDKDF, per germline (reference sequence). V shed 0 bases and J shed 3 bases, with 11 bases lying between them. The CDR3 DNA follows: TGTGCCACCAGCAGAGATCGAGGGGGGGACTATGGCTACACCTTC. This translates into CATSRDRGGDYGYTF. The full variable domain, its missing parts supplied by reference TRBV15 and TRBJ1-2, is DAMVIQNPRYQVTQFGKPVTLSCSQTLNHNVMYWYQQKSSQAPKLLFHYYDKDFNNEADTPDNFQSRRPNTSFCFLDIRSPGLGDTAMYLCATSRDRGGDYGYTFGSGTRLTVV.

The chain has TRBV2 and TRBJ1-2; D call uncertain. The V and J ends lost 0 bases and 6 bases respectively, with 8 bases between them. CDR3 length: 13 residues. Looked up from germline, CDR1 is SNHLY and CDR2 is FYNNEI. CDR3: CASSEASRNGYTF. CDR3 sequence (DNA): TGTGCCAGCAGTGAAGCGTCGAGGAATGGCTACACCTTC.

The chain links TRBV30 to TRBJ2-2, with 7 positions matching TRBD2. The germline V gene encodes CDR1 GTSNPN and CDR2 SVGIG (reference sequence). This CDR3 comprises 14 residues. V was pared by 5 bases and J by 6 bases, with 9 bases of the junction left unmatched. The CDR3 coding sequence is TGTGCCTGGGAGCGGGAAGGAGATTCCGGGGAGCTGTTTTTT. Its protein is CAWEREGDSGELFF.

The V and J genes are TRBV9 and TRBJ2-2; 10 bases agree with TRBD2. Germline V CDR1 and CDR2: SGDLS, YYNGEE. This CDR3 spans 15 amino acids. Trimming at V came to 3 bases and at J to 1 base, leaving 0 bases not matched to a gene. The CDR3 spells CASSASGRNTGELFF. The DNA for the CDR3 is TGTGCCAGCAGCGCTAGCGGGAGGAACACCGGGGAGCTGTTTTTT. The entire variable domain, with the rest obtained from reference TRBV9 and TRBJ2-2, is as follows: DSGVTQTPKHLITATGQRVTLRCSPRSGDLSVYWYQQSLDQGLQFLIQYYNGEERAKGNILERFSAQQFPDLHSELNLSSLELGDSALYFCASSASGRNTGELFFGEGSRLTVL.

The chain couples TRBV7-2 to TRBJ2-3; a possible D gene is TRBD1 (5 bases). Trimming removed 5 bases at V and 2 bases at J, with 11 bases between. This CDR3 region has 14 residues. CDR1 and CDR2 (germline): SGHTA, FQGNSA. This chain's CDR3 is CASSTDSSTDTQYF. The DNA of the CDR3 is TGTGCCAGCAGCACAGACAGCTCCACAGATACGCAGTATTTT.

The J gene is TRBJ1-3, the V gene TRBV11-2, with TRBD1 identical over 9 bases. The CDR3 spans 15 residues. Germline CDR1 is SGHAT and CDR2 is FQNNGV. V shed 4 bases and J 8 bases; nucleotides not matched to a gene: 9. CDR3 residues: CASSSSGTGIDTIYF. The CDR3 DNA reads TGTGCCAGCAGCTCCTCCGGGACAGGGATTGACACCATATATTTT.

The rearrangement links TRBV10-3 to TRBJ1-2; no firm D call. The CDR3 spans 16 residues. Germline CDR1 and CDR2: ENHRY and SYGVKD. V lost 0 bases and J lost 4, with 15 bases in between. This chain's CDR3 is CAISESRLARGYGYTF. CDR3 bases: TGTGCCATCAGTGAGTCGCGGTTGGCGCGAGGCTATGGCTACACCTTC.

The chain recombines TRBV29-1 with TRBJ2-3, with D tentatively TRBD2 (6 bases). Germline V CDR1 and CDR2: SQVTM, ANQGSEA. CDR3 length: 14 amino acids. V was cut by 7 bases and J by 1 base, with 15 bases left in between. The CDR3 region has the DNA TGCAGCGGCATACTCGGGAGCCGCACAGATACGCAGTATTTT. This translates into CSGILGSRTDTQYF.

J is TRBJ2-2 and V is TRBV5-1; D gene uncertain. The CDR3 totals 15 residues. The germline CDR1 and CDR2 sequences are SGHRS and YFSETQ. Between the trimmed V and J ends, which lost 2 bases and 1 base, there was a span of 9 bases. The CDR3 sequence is CASSFFGQNTGELFF. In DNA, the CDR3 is TGCGCCAGCAGCTTCTTTGGCCAGAACACCGGGGAGCTGTTTTTT.

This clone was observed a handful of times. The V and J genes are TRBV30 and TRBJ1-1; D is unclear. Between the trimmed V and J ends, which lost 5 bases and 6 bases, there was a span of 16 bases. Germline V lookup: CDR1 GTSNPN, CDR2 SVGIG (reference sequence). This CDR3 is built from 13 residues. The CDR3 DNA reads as TGTGCCTGGCTGTCTGTTGGAGGCTCTGAAGCTTTCTTT. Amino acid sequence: CAWLSVGGSEAFF. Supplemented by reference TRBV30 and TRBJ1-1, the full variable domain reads SQTIHQWPATLVQPVGSPLSLECTVEGTSNPNLYWYRQAAGRGLQLLFYSVGIGQISSEVPQNLSASRPQDRQFILSSKKLLLSDSGFYLCAWLSVGGSEAFFGQGTRLTVV.

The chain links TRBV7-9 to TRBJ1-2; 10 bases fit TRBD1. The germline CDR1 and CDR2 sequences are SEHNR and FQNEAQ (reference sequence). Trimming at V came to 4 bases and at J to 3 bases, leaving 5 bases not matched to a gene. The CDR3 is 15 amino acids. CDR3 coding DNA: TGTGCCAGCAGCTCCGGGACAGGGGTGGACTATGGCTACACCTTC. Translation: CASSSGTGVDYGYTF.

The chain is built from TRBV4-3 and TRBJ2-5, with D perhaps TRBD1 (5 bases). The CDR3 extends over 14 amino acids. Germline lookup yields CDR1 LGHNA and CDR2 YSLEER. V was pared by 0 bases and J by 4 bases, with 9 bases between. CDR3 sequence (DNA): TGCGCCAGCAGCCAAGATCGACAGATAGAGACCCAGTACTTC. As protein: CASSQDRQIETQYF.

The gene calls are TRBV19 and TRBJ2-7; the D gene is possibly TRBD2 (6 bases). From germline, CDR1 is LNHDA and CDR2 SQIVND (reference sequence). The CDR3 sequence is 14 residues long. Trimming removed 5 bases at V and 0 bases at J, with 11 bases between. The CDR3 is CASSPWGDSYEQYF. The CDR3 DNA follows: TGTGCCAGTAGTCCTTGGGGGGACTCCTACGAGCAGTACTTC.

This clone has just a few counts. CDR3 region: CASSQGWEGPNTEAFF. The DNA for the CDR3 is TGCGCCAGCAGCCAAGGCTGGGAGGGCCCGAACACTGAAGCTTTCTTT. V gene TRBV4-3 combines with J gene TRBJ1-1, with unresolved D. The CDR3 spans 16 residues. Germline assignment: CDR1 LGHNA and CDR2 YSLEER. V lost 1 base, J lost 1 base, and 13 bases lay in between.

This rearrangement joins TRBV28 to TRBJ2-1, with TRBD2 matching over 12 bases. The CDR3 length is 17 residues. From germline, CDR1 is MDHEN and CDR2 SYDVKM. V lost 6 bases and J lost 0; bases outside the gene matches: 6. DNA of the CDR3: TGTGCCAGCAGCTCCGGACTAGCGGGGAGCTCCTACAATGAGCAGTTCTTC. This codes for CASSSGLAGSSYNEQFF.

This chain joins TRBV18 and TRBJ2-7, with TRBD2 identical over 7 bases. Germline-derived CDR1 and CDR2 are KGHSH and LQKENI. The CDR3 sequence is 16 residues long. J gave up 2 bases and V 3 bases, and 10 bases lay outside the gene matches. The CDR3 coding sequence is TGTGCCAGCTCACCGCCCGGGCGGGCGGGGGCCTACGAGCAGTACTTC. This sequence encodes CASSPPGRAGAYEQYF.

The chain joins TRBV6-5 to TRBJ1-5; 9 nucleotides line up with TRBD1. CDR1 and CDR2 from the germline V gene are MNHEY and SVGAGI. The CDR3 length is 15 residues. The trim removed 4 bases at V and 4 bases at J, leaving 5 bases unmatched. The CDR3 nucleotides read TGTGCCAGCAGTTTCGGACAGGGGAGGAATCAGCCCCAGCATTTT. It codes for CASSFGQGRNQPQHF.

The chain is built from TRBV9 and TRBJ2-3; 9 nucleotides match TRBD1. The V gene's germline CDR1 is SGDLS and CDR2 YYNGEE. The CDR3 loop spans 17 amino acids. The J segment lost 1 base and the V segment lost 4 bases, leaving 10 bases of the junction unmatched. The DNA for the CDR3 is TGTGCCAGCAGCCACCCAGAGGGGGACAGGGGCACAGATACGCAGTATTTT. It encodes CASSHPEGDRGTDTQYF.

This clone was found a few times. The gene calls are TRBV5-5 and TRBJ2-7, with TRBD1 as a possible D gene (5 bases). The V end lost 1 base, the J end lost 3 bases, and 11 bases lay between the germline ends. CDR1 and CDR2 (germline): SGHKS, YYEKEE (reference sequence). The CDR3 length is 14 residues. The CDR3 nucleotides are TGTGCCAGCAGCTTGAATGCAGGGATCTACGAGCAGTACTTC. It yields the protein CASSLNAGIYEQYF. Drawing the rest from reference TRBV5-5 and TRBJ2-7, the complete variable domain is DAGVTQSPTHLIKTRGQQVTLRCSPISGHKSVSWYQQVLGQGPQFIFQYYEKEERGRGNFPDRFSARQFPNYSSELNVNALLLGDSALYLCASSLNAGIYEQYFGPGTRLTVT.

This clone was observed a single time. CDR3 in DNA: TGCGCCAGCAGCCAAGACAGGGACTTGAACACTGAAGCTTTCTTT. Residues: CASSQDRDLNTEAFF. The V call is TRBV4-3, the J call TRBJ1-1, with D possibly matching TRBD1 (5 bases). The CDR3 sequence is 15 residues long. Trimming cost V 0 bases and J 0 bases, with 8 bases left between them. Germline CDR1 reads LGHNA; CDR2 reads YSLEER.

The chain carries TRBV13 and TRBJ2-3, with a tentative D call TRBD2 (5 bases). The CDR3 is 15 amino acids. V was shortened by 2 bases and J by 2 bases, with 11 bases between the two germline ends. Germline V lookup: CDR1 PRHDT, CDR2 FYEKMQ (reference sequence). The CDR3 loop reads CASSLISGSTDTQYF. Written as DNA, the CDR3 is TGTGCCAGCAGCTTAATAAGCGGTTCCACAGATACGCAGTATTTT.